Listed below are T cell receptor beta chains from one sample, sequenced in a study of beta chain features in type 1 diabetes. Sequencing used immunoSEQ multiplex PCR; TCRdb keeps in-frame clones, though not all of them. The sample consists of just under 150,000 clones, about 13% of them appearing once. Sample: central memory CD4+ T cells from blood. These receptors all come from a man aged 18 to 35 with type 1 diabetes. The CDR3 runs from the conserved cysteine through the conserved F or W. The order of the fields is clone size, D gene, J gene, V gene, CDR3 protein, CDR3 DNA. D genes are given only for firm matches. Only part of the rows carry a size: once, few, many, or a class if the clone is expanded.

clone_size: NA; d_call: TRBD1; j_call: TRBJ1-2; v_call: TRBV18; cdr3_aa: CASSPRDSDGYTF; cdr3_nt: TGTGCCAGCTCACCGAGGGACAGCGATGGCTACACCTTC
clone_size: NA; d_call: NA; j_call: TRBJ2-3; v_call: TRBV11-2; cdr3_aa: CASSPQGSITDTQYF; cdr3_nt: TGTGCCAGCAGCCCGCAGGGTTCTATCACAGATACGCAGTATTTT
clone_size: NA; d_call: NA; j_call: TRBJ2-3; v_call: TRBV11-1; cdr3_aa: CASSLARRFHSTDTQYF; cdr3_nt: TGTGCCAGCAGCTTAGCGCGGCGCTTCCATAGCACAGATACGCAGTATTTT
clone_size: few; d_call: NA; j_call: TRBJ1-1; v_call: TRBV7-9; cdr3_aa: CASTHQAAGPNTEAFF; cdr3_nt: TGTGCCAGCACCCATCAGGCGGCAGGCCCGAACACTGAAGCTTTCTTT
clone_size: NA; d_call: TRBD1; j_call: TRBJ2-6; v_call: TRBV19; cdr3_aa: CASRDRGAGANVLTF; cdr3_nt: TGTGCCAGTAGGGACAGGGGCGCTGGGGCCAACGTCCTGACTTTC
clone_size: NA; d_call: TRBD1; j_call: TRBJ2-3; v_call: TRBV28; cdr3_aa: CASSTPQGAIGTDTQYF; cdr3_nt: TGTGCCAGCAGTACACCTCAGGGGGCGATCGGCACAGATACGCAGTATTTT
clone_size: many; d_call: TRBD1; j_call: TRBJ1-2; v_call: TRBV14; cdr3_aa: CASSRSGGRSGYTF; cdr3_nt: TGTGCCAGCAGCCGATCAGGGGGCAGGAGTGGCTACACCTTC
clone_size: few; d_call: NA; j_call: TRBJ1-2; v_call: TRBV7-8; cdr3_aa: CASSPDRAYGYTF; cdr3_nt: TGTGCCAGCAGCCCGGACCGGGCCTATGGCTACACCTTC
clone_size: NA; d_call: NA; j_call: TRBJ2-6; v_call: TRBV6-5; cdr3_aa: CASSYQPSGANVLTF; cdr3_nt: TGTGCCAGCAGTTACCAACCCTCTGGGGCCAACGTCCTGACTTTC
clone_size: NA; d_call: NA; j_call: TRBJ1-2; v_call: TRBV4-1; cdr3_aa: CASSQVGAKFGYTF; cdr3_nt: TGCGCCAGCAGCCAAGTAGGTGCCAAATTTGGCTACACCTTC
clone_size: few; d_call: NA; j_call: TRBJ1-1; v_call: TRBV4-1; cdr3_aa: CASRTSQGTPRENTEAFF; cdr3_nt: TGCGCCAGCAGGACGAGCCAAGGGACTCCCCGGGAGAACACTGAAGCTTTCTTT
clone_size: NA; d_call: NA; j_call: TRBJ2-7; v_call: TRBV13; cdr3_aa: CASSLGLRGYEQYF; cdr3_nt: TGTGCCAGCAGCTTAGGCCTAAGAGGGTACGAGCAGTACTTC
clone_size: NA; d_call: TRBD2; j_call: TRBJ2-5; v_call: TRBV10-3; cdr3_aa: CAISGLAGGKETQYF; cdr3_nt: TGTGCCATCAGTGGGCTAGCGGGGGGCAAAGAGACCCAGTACTTC
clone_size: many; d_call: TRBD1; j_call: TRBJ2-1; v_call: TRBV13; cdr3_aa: CASSQLGQGGNEQFF; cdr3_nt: TGTGCCAGCAGCCAACTCGGACAGGGGGGTAATGAGCAGTTCTTC
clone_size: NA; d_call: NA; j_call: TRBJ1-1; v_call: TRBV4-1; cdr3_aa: CASSLSRGTEAFF; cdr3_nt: TGCGCCAGCAGTCTGTCTCGGGGTACTGAAGCTTTCTTT
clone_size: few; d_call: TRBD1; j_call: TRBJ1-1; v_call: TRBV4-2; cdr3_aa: CASSQVGQEGPEAFF; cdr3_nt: TGTGCCAGCAGCCAAGTGGGACAGGAGGGACCTGAAGCTTTCTTT
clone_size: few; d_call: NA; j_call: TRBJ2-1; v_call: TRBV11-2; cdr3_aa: CASSLLRSSYNEQFF; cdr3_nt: TGTGCCAGCAGCTTACTTCGTAGCTCCTACAATGAGCAGTTCTTC
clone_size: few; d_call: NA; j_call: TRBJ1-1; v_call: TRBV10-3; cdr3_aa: CAISEMGGTEAFF; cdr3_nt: TGTGCCATCAGTGAAATGGGCGGCACTGAAGCTTTCTTT
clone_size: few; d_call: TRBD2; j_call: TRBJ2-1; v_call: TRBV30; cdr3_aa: CAWSLGGKDNEQFF; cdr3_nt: TGTGCCTGGAGTCTCGGGGGGAAGGACAATGAGCAGTTCTTC
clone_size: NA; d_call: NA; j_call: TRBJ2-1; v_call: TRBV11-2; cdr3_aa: CASSFGLGLFNEQFF; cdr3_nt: TGTGCCAGCAGCTTTGGGCTAGGTTTATTCAATGAGCAGTTCTTC
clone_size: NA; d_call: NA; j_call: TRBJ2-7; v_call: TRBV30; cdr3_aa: CAWRGGSYEQYF; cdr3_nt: TGTGCCTGGAGAGGGGGATCCTACGAGCAGTACTTC
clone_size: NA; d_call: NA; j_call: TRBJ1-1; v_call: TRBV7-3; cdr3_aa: CASSLLTPEAFF; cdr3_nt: TGTGCCAGCAGCTTATTGACTCCGGAAGCTTTCTTT
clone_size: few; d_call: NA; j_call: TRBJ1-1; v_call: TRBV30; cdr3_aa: CAWTGVGTEAFF; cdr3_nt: TGTGCCTGGACCGGGGTAGGCACTGAAGCTTTCTTT
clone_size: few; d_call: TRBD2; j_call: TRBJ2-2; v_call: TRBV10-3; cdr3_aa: CAISLAGYENTGELFF; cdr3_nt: TGTGCCATCAGCCTAGCGGGGTATGAGAACACCGGGGAGCTGTTTTTT
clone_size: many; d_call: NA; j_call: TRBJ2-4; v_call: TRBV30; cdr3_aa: CAWSVTGLAKNIQYF; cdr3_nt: TGTGCCTGGAGTGTAACAGGGTTAGCCAAAAACATTCAGTACTTC
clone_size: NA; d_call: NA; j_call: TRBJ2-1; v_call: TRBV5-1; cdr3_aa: CASSLGGYEQFF; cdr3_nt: TGCGCCAGCAGCTTGGGGGGCTATGAGCAGTTCTTC
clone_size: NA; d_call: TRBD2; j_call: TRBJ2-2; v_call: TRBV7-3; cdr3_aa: CASSSGLAGNTGELFF; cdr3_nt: TGTGCCAGCAGCTCTGGGCTAGCGGGGAACACCGGGGAGCTGTTTTTT
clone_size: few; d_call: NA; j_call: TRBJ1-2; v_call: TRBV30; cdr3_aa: CAWSIPGADYGYTF; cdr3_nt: TGTGCCTGGAGTATCCCCGGGGCGGACTATGGCTACACCTTC
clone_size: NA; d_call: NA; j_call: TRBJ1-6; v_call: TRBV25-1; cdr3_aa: CASSVWHSPLHF; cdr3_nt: TGTGCCAGCAGTGTATGGCATTCACCCCTCCACTTT
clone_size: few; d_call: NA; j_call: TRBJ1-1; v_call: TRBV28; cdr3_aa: CASSLHTQNTEAFF; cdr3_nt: TGTGCCAGCAGTTTGCACACACAGAACACTGAAGCTTTCTTT
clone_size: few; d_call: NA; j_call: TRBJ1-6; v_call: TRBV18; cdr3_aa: CASSPPAQGNNSPLHF; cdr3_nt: TGTGCCAGCTCACCACCGGCACAGGGAAATAATTCACCCCTCCACTTT
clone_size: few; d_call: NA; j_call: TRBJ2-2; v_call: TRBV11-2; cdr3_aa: CASSTQGTGELFF; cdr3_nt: TGTGCCAGCAGCACGCAGGGTACCGGGGAGCTGTTTTTT
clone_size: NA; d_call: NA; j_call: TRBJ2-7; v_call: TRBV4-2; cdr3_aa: CASSPNPTTTQYF; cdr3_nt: TGTGCCAGCAGCCCAAACCCGACTACGACGCAGTACTTC
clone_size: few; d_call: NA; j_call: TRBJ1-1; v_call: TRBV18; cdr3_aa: CASSPQVRENTEAFF; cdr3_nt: TGTGCCAGCTCACCACAGGTTAGAGAGAACACTGAAGCTTTCTTT
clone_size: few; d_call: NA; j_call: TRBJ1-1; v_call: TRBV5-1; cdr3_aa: CASSLGVYLNTEAFF; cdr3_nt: TGCGCCAGCAGCTTGGGGGTGTACCTGAACACTGAAGCTTTCTTT
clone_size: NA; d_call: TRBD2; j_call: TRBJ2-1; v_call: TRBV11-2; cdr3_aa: CASTLNRGGGLPNEQFF; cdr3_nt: TGTGCCAGCACCCTTAACCGAGGTGGGGGACTACCCAATGAGCAGTTCTTC
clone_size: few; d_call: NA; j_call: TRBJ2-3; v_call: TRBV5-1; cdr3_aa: CASSLGQETDTQYF; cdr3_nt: TGCGCCAGCAGCTTGGGACAGGAGACAGATACGCAGTATTTT
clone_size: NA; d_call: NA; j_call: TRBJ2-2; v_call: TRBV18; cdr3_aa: CASSPFRSTGELFF; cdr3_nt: TGTGCCAGCTCACCGTTCAGGAGTACCGGGGAGCTGTTTTTT
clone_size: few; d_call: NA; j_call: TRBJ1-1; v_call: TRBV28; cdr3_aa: CASRGDRRAAFF; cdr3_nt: TGTGCCAGCAGGGGGGACCGGAGGGCAGCTTTCTTT
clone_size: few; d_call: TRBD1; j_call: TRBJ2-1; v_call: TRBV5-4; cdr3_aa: CASAPGTGDNEQFF; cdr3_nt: TGTGCCAGCGCACCGGGGACAGGGGATAATGAGCAGTTCTTC
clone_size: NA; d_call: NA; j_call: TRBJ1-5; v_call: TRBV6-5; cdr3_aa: CASRQVSNQPQHF; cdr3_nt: TGTGCCAGCAGACAGGTTAGCAATCAGCCCCAGCATTTT
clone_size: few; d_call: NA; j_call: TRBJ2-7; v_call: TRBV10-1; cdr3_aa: CASSERDGAIHRREQYF; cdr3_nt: TGCGCCAGCAGTGAGCGGGACGGGGCCATCCACCGTAGGGAGCAGTACTTC
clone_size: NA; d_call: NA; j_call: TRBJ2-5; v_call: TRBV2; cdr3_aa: CASRTGWGSETQYF; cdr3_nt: TGTGCCAGCAGAACCGGGTGGGGATCAGAGACCCAGTACTTC
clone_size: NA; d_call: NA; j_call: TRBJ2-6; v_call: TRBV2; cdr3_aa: CASSEASSGANVLTF; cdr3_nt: TGTGCCAGCAGTGAAGCGTCTTCTGGGGCCAACGTCCTGACTTTC
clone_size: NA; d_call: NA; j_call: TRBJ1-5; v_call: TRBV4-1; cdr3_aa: CASSRQAGTASLGQPQHF; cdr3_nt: TGCGCCAGCAGCCGGCAAGCAGGGACGGCCAGTCTTGGTCAGCCCCAGCATTTT
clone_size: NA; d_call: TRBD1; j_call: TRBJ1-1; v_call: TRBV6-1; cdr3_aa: CASRGTGLEAFF; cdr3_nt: TGTGCCAGCAGGGGGACAGGCCTTGAAGCTTTCTTT
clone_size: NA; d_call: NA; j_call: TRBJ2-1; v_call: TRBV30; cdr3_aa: CAWSVAGCGNEQFF; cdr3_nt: TGTGCCTGGAGTGTAGCAGGCTGCGGGAATGAGCAGTTCTTC
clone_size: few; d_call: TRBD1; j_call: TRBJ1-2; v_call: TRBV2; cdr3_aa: CASHMDRGGYGYTF; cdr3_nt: TGTGCCAGCCACATGGACAGGGGAGGCTATGGCTACACCTTC
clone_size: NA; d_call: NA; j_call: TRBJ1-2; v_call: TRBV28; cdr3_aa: CASSLAQGIYGYTF; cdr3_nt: TGTGCCAGCAGTTTGGCACAGGGCATCTATGGCTACACCTTC
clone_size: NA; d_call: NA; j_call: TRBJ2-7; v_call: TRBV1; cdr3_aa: CTSSQERGTSYEQYF; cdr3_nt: TGCACCAGCAGCCAGGAGCGGGGTACCTCCTACGAGCAGTACTTC
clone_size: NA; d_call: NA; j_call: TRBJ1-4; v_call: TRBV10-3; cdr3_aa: CASSSPGRGGEKLFF; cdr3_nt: TGTGCCAGCAGTTCGCCTGGCAGGGGCGGTGAAAAACTGTTTTTT
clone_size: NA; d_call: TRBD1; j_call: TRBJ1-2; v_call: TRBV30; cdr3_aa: CAWTRGLYGYTF; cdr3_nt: TGTGCCTGGACCAGGGGGCTCTATGGCTACACCTTC
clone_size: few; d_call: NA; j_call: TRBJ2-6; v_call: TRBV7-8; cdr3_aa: CASSLVQLRSGANVLTF; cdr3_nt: TGTGCCAGCAGCTTAGTACAGCTCCGCTCTGGGGCCAACGTCCTGACTTTC
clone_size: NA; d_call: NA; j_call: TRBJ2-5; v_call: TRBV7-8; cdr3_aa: CASSLELTGMGGTQYF; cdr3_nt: TGTGCCAGCAGCTTAGAGTTGACAGGGATGGGGGGGACCCAGTACTTC
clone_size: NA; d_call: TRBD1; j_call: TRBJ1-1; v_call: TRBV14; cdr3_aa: CASSRRQGAMGTEAFF; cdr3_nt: TGTGCCAGCAGCCGGCGACAGGGGGCAATGGGGACTGAAGCTTTCTTT